This TCR beta chain comes out of a study of blood T cell repertoires in COVID-19. Study-wide background: The United States, Italy and Spain provided the acute and convalescent COVID-19 samples. Sample material is recorded as cDNA or gDNA derived from T cells, B-cell-depleted T cells, or PBMCs.

CDR3 size: 14 residues. Germline lookup yields CDR1 SGHRS and CDR2 YFSETQ. Trimming took 0 bases from V and 1 from J, leaving 4 bases between them. Authors' methods: Using reference gene primer amplification, nucleated cell counts were estimated. Produced via immunoSEQ multiplex PCR; TCRdb's table is partial and in-frame only. V, J and clone size are those of that table, while D and trimming were read from the DNA. The data contain about 260,000 clones, about 89% of them singletons. Sequenced: peripheral blood. This clonotype was sampled from a man aged 40-49 years who had recovered from COVID-19. The chain uses TRBV5-1 and TRBJ2-2; unclear D gene. DNA for the CDR3: TGCGCCAGCAGCTTGGTAATGAACACCGGGGAGCTGTTTTTT. Translation: CASSLVMNTGELFF.